A single sample gave rise to the 26 T cell receptor beta chains below, sequenced in a study of blood T cell repertoires in COVID-19. Generated by immunoSEQ multiplex PCR, the TCRdb table keeps only in-frame clones and is missing some. The table includes approximately 75,000 clones, 80% to 90% detected once. The sample comprised peripheral blood. The receptor source for this set is a man in his fifties or sixties with acute or convalescent COVID-19.

This chain connects TRBV5-5 to TRBJ2-5; D not certain. The CDR3 totals 15 residues. The V gene's germline CDR1 is SGHKS and CDR2 YYEKEE (reference sequence). V shed 0 bases and J shed 1 base, with 10 bases lying between them. The DNA of the CDR3 is TGTGCCAGCAGCTTGGGCTTGGGCCGCCAAGAGACCCAGTACTTC. As protein: CASSLGLGRQETQYF.

The V call is TRBV5-1, the J call TRBJ2-3; possibly TRBD2 for D (5 bases). V was trimmed by 4 bases and J by 0 bases, leaving 15 bases between them. CDR3 length: 16 residues. Germline V gene lookup returns CDR1 SGHRS and CDR2 YFSETQ. The CDR3: CASSLRTGFSTDTQYF. CDR3 sequence (DNA): TGCGCCAGCAGCCTTAGGACTGGATTTAGCACAGATACGCAGTATTTT.

This chain links TRBV24-1 with TRBJ2-1; tentative D call: TRBD2 (6 bases). The V end was cut by 6 bases, the J end by 6 bases, with 14 bases between. Germline V CDR1 and CDR2: KGHDR, SFDVKD. There are 14 residues in the CDR3. The CDR3 DNA follows: TGTGCCACCAGTCGAATAGCGGTCTCCAATGAGCAGTTCTTC. Translating it yields CATSRIAVSNEQFF.

This chain joins TRBV5-1 and TRBJ1-5; D is ambiguous. CDR3 size: 15 residues. Per germline, CDR1 SGHRS and CDR2 YFSETQ. V lost 2 bases and J lost 7, with 16 bases in between. CDR3 sequence reads: CASSFGRLEGQPQHF. The CDR3 region has the DNA TGCGCCAGCAGCTTCGGACGCTTAGAGGGCCAGCCCCAGCATTTT.

The CDR3 loop reads CASSQAKGLAGTDTQYF. DNA for the CDR3: TGTGCCAGCAGTCAAGCCAAGGGACTAGCGGGCACAGATACGCAGTATTTT. This rearrangement joins TRBV6-2 or TRBV6-3 to TRBJ2-3; 11 bases are a match to TRBD2. This CDR3 spans 17 amino acids. The V segment lost 5 bases and the J segment 1 base; nucleotides outside the gene matches: 8. Germline CDR1 is MNHEY and CDR2 is SVGEGT.

The gene calls are TRBV15 and TRBJ2-1; 9 bases map to TRBD2. There are 17 residues in the CDR3. Losses at the gene ends were 8 bases for V and 0 bases for J; bases not matched to a gene: 11. Germline V gives CDR1 LNHNV, CDR2 YYDKDF (reference sequence). The CDR3: CATRKLDSGSSYNEQFF. The CDR3, as DNA: TGTGCCACCCGGAAACTCGATAGCGGGAGCTCCTACAATGAGCAGTTCTTC.

This rearrangement joins TRBV7-9 to TRBJ1-3; D is possibly TRBD1 (5 bases). In germline, CDR1 is SEHNR, CDR2 FQNEAQ (reference sequence). Trimming took off 6 bases at V and 0 bases at J, with 9 bases between the two ends. This CDR3 region has 14 residues. This CDR3 reads CASRTAASGNTIYF. The DNA of the CDR3 is TGTGCCAGCAGGACAGCTGCCTCTGGAAACACCATATATTTT.

The chain is built from TRBV7-9 and TRBJ2-2; maybe TRBD2 (6 bases). This CDR3 has 14 amino acids. CDR1 and CDR2 (germline): SEHNR, FQNEAQ (reference sequence). The V end lost 5 bases, the J end lost 3 bases, and 10 bases lay between the germline ends. CDR3 nucleotides: TGTGCCAGCAGCCACCGACTAGACACCGGGGAGCTGTTTTTT. It translates to CASSHRLDTGELFF.

The chain couples TRBV9 to TRBJ1-4; D not resolved. The germline CDR1 and CDR2 sequences are SGDLS and YYNGEE. V lost 0 bases and J lost 0, with 9 bases in between. The length of the CDR3 is 16 residues. The CDR3 spells CASSVGADATNEKLFF. DNA of the CDR3: TGTGCCAGCAGCGTAGGAGCGGACGCAACTAATGAAAAACTGTTTTTT.

The chain recombines TRBV18 with TRBJ2-5; a possible D gene is TRBD2 (5 bases). Per germline, CDR1 KGHSH and CDR2 LQKENI. This CDR3 contains 13 residues. Trimming pared 4 bases from V and 2 bases from J, leaving 8 bases between. CDR3 DNA sequence: TGTGCCAGCTCACAAGGACTTCAAGAGACCCAGTACTTC. This sequence encodes CASSQGLQETQYF.

The chain links TRBV5-6 to TRBJ2-7; 8 positions agree with TRBD2. Germline V gives CDR1 SGHDT, CDR2 YYEEEE. J lost 3 bases, V lost 1 base, and 6 bases had no gene match. The CDR3 has 15 residues. CDR3 loop: CASSLKGLVIYEQYF. CDR3 coding DNA: TGTGCCAGCAGCTTGAAGGGACTAGTGATCTACGAGCAGTACTTC.

The V and J genes are TRBV11-3 and TRBJ2-3, with 9 nucleotides matching TRBD2. The junction had 7 bases not matched to a gene; V was cut back by 5 bases and J by 4 bases. The CDR3 runs 15 residues. Germline V gene sequence: CDR1 SGHNT, CDR2 YENEEA. The CDR3 bases are TGTGCCAGCAGCGACGGCGGGAGGGTGGCAGATACGCAGTATTTT. This translates into CASSDGGRVADTQYF.

V usage is TRBV5-1 and J usage is TRBJ1-1; 8 bases are shared with TRBD1. Looked up from germline, CDR1 is SGHRS and CDR2 is YFSETQ. The V and J ends lost 6 bases and 1 base, in that order; junction bases with no gene match: 2. The CDR3 length is 13 residues. Here the CDR3 reads CASTGTGNTEAFF. CDR3 DNA sequence: TGCGCCAGCACCGGGACAGGGAACACTGAAGCTTTCTTT.

V usage is TRBV3-1 (or the pseudogene TRBV3-2) and J usage is TRBJ1-3; D call uncertain. The length of the CDR3 is 14 residues. Trimming pared 1 base from V and 0 bases from J, leaving 4 bases between. CDR1 is LGHDT, CDR2 YNNKEL, per germline (reference sequence). CDR3 region: CASSQASSGNTIYF. The CDR3 coding sequence is TGTGCCAGCAGCCAAGCCAGCTCTGGAAACACCATATATTTT.

The chain recombines TRBV7-3 with TRBJ2-1; 10 bases match TRBD1. V gave up 2 bases and J gave up 4 bases; unmatched junction bases: 8. The CDR3 extends over 17 amino acids. CDR1 and CDR2 (germline): SGHTA, FQGTGA. CDR3 loop: CASSLFPGQGLYNEQFF. CDR3 bases: TGTGCCAGCAGCTTATTTCCGGGACAGGGGTTATACAATGAGCAGTTCTTC.

The chain couples TRBV2 to TRBJ1-5; no reliable D call. V shed 2 bases and J shed 3 bases, with 11 bases lying between them. The CDR3 contains 15 residues. Looked up from germline, CDR1 is SNHLY and CDR2 is FYNNEI. Here the CDR3 reads CASSESSGVNQPQHF. CDR3 nucleotide sequence: TGTGCCAGCAGTGAATCTAGCGGGGTCAATCAGCCCCAGCATTTT.

This clone appeared a single time. The chain joins TRBV24-1 to TRBJ2-5; 7 bases agree with TRBD2. The CDR3 sequence is 16 residues long. CDR1 KGHDR and CDR2 SFDVKD come from the germline V gene. V dropped 2 bases and J dropped 2; count of bases not matched to a gene: 7. This CDR3 reads CATSDSNRDYQETQYF. The CDR3 DNA sequence: TGTGCCACCAGTGATTCAAACCGGGACTATCAAGAGACCCAGTACTTC.

The J gene is TRBJ2-2, the V gene TRBV29-1; the D gene is possibly TRBD2 (5 bases). This CDR3 comprises 16 residues. Deletions cut 0 bases from V and 0 bases from J, with 11 bases between. Per the germline V gene, CDR1 is SQVTM and CDR2 is ANQGSEA. CDR3 nucleotide sequence: TGCAGCGTTGAAGATCAGGAGGACCCGAACACCGGGGAGCTGTTTTTT. This translates into CSVEDQEDPNTGELFF.

The V gene is TRBV4-2, the J gene TRBJ1-6, with TRBD1 identical over 8 bases. V trimming: 8 bases; J trimming: 8 bases; junction bases outside the gene matches: 11. This CDR3 has 15 amino acids. CDR1 is LGHNA, CDR2 YNFKEQ, per germline. The CDR3 DNA reads as TGTGCCAGCGGACTAGGGGGACAGGCAGATTCACCCCTCCACTTT. This translates into CASGLGGQADSPLHF.

The rearrangement uses TRBV30 and TRBJ1-6; D remains unclear. The V and J ends lost 4 bases and 9 bases respectively, with 16 bases between them. This CDR3 comprises 14 residues. CDR1 is GTSNPN, CDR2 SVGIG, per germline (reference sequence). CDR3 sequence: CAWKIGAAGSPLHF. In DNA form, the CDR3 reads TGTGCCTGGAAAATTGGAGCCGCGGGTTCACCCCTCCACTTT. Based on the CDR3 plus reference TRBV30 and TRBJ1-6, the full variable domain is SQTIHQWPATLVQPVGSPLSLECTVEGTSNPNLYWYRQAAGRGLQLLFYSVGIGQISSEVPQNLSASRPQDRQFILSSKKLLLSDSGFYLCAWKIGAAGSPLHFGNGTRLTVT.

This rearrangement joins TRBV14 to TRBJ2-1; 7 bases are shared with TRBD2. Trimming took 1 base from V and 1 from J; bases not matched to a gene: 4. Germline assignment: CDR1 SGHDN and CDR2 FVKESK. This CDR3 is built from 16 residues. Written as DNA, the CDR3 is TGTGCCAGCAGCCAAGTTGCACTAGCGTCCTACAATGAGCAGTTCTTC. It encodes CASSQVALASYNEQFF.

This chain uses TRBV3-1 (or the pseudogene TRBV3-2) with TRBJ2-7; D might be TRBD1 (5 bases). V was pared by 1 base and J by 6 bases, with 7 bases between. This CDR3 is 12 amino acids long. The germline V gene encodes CDR1 LGHDT and CDR2 YNNKEL (reference sequence). The CDR3 DNA reads TGTGCCAGCAGCCAAGTCAGGGCCGAGCAGTACTTC. Amino acid sequence: CASSQVRAEQYF.

The chain is built from TRBV27 and TRBJ2-5; 12 bases align to TRBD1. Per the germline V gene, CDR1 is MNHEY and CDR2 is SMNVEV (reference sequence). The CDR3 runs to 15 residues. V shed 6 bases, J shed 5 bases, and the junction held 7 bases outside the gene matches. DNA for the CDR3: TGTGCCAGCAGCCCCGGGACAGGGGGCCGGGAGACCCAGTACTTC. Protein sequence: CASSPGTGGRETQYF.

The rearrangement uses TRBV9 and TRBJ1-3, with 7 positions matching TRBD1. Losses at the gene ends were 3 bases for V and 4 bases for J; bases not matched to a gene: 7. The CDR3 loop spans 15 amino acids. The germline gives CDR1 SGDLS, CDR2 YYNGEE. In DNA, the CDR3 is TGTGCCAGCAGCGCACCACAGGGGTCAGGAAACACCATATATTTT. Amino acids: CASSAPQGSGNTIYF.

This clone was observed a single time. This chain uses TRBV28 with TRBJ2-1; TRBD2 matches at 7 bases. V was clipped by 11 bases and J by 2 bases; unmatched bases: 3. This CDR3 contains 12 residues. Germline assignment: CDR1 MDHEN and CDR2 SYDVKM. CDR3 DNA sequence: TGTGCCTCTCGGGGGGCCTACAATGAGCAGTTCTTC. This gives the protein CASRGAYNEQFF.

The chain employs TRBV7-3 and TRBJ2-2, with TRBD2 identical over 12 bases. The V and J ends lost 5 bases and 4 bases, in that order; junction bases with no gene match: 2. This CDR3 contains 15 residues. The germline CDR1 and CDR2 sequences are SGHTA and FQGTGA. The CDR3 here is CASSVGLAGTGELFF. The CDR3 DNA reads as TGTGCCAGCAGCGTGGGACTAGCGGGCACCGGGGAGCTGTTTTTT.